The 30 T cell receptor beta chains below come from one sample, sequenced in a study of CD8 T cells in ankylosing spondylitis. Study findings and constraints: Characteristic of ankylosing spondylitis blood, it appeared, was a TCR beta motif comprising eight highly homologous variants.

A single record per CDR3 protein comes from TCRdb applying MiXCR to the 5' RACE reads. This table holds around 490,000 distinct CDR3 sequences, under 5.5% found once. These receptors' antigens are unknown. The sequencing input was blood, either unsorted or a sorted T cell fraction (not recorded which). These receptors all stem from a male donor with ankylosing spondylitis.

This clonotype was counted at least ten times. V is TRBV6-2 or TRBV6-3 and J is TRBJ2-1; unclear D gene. The length of the CDR3 is 15 residues. Trimming stripped 6 bases from V and 0 bases from J, with 12 bases between. Germline V CDR1 and CDR2: MNHEY, SVGEGT. CDR3 protein: CASRLRPFSYNEQFF. The CDR3 nucleotides are TGTGCCAGCAGACTCCGGCCCTTCTCCTACAATGAGCAGTTCTTC.

This clonotype was picked up many times. V usage is TRBV9 and J usage is TRBJ2-3; D gene unclear. The germline gives CDR1 SGDLS, CDR2 YYNGEE. CDR3 size: 16 residues. Trimming removed 2 bases at V and 0 bases at J, with 13 bases between. CDR3 DNA: TGTGCCAGCAGCGTCGATAGTTGGGGAAGCACAGATACGCAGTATTTT. It codes for CASSVDSWGSTDTQYF.

This chain links TRBV20-1 with TRBJ2-5; D perhaps matches TRBD2 (6 bases). The V and J ends lost 6 bases and 7 bases respectively, with 27 bases between them. The germline V gene encodes CDR1 DFQATT and CDR2 SNEGSKA (reference sequence). The CDR3 is 16 residues long. The CDR3 nucleotides read TGCAGTGCCTCAAATATACTAGCCTTCAAATATGGGACCCAGTACTTC. It codes for CSASNILAFKYGTQYF.

The J gene is TRBJ2-4, the V gene TRBV5-1; a possible D gene is TRBD1 (6 bases). Germline V lookup: CDR1 SGHRS, CDR2 YFSETQ. V lost 4 bases and J 6 bases, leaving 20 bases between the germline ends. This CDR3 region has 16 residues. CDR3 sequence: CASSHTIPGQTNIQYF. The CDR3 DNA reads TGCGCCAGCAGCCATACGATTCCGGGACAAACAAACATTCAGTACTTC.

This clonotype was detected many times. The V call is TRBV12-3 or TRBV12-4, the J call TRBJ1-2; no reliable D call. CDR3 length: 13 residues. The ends were cut back, 1 base at V and 5 bases at J, with 8 bases in the middle. The chain's CDR3 is CASSLGERYGYTF. CDR3 DNA: TGTGCCAGCAGTTTAGGTGAGCGGTATGGCTACACCTTC.

This clonotype was seen a few times. The chain links TRBV3-1 to TRBJ2-1, with D hard to call. CDR1 LGHDT and CDR2 YNNKEL come from the germline V gene (reference sequence). Trimming stripped 1 base from V and 6 bases from J, with 19 bases between. The CDR3 runs to 17 residues. This chain's CDR3 is CASSQGVADLSINEQFF. CDR3 DNA: TGTGCCAGCAGCCAAGGAGTGGCGGACCTATCGATCAATGAGCAGTTCTTC.

The sample holds many counts of this clonotype. The J gene is TRBJ1-1, the V gene TRBV4-2; D may be TRBD1 (6 bases). Germline V gives CDR1 LGHNA, CDR2 YNFKEQ. The CDR3 is 15 residues long. The germline V and J ends were trimmed by 0 bases and 5 bases, with 13 bases remaining between them. The CDR3 DNA reads as TGTGCCAGCAGCCAAGAGGACCCAGGGGTGACTGAAGCTTTCTTT. This encodes CASSQEDPGVTEAFF.

This clonotype was picked up many times. The chain employs TRBV5-1 and TRBJ1-4; D not certain. Germline V gene data show CDR1 as SGHRS and CDR2 as YFSETQ. Trimming cost V 4 bases and J 3 bases, with 7 bases left between them. CDR3 length: 13 residues. The CDR3 DNA reads as TGCGCCAGCAGCGTGGCTCCTAATGAAAAACTGTTTTTT. It translates to CASSVAPNEKLFF.

The sample holds many counts of this clonotype. This chain joins TRBV4-3 and TRBJ2-5; D is undetermined. The V end lost 1 base, the J end lost 9 bases, and 15 bases lay between the germline ends. CDR1 and CDR2 from the germline V gene are LGHNA and YSLEER. The CDR3 is 14 amino acids. The CDR3 region has the DNA TGCGCCAGCAGCCAAGTCCACAGTCATGTGGCCCAGTACTTC. The encoded protein is CASSQVHSHVAQYF.

This sequence joins TRBV15 and TRBJ1-6; D uncertain. The germline gives CDR1 LNHNV, CDR2 YYDKDF (reference sequence). The CDR3 spans 14 residues. The V end was cut by 1 base, the J end by 2 bases, with 3 bases between. The CDR3 loop reads CATSRVPYNSPLHF. CDR3 sequence (DNA): TGTGCCACCAGCAGAGTCCCCTATAATTCACCCCTCCACTTT.

Ten or more counts support this clonotype. The V gene is TRBV7-2, the J gene TRBJ2-7, with a weak D call TRBD1 (5 bases). The germline CDR1 and CDR2 sequences are SGHTA and FQGNSA. The CDR3 consists of 12 residues. Trimming removed 1 base at V and 7 bases at J, with 8 bases between. The CDR3 loop is CASSLGRVEQYF. CDR3 in DNA: TGTGCCAGCAGCTTAGGCAGGGTTGAGCAGTACTTC.

This clonotype was picked up many times. The rearrangement uses TRBV5-6 and TRBJ1-1, with 8 bases fitting TRBD1. The CDR3 runs to 16 residues. The germline V gene encodes CDR1 SGHDT and CDR2 YYEEEE. With 2 bases clipped from V and 2 bases from J, the junction kept 8 bases outside the gene matches. The DNA of the CDR3 is TGTGCCAGCAGCTTCCCGGGACAGGTGGTAAACACTGAAGCTTTCTTT. It yields the protein CASSFPGQVVNTEAFF. Supplemented by reference TRBV5-6 and TRBJ1-1, the full variable domain reads DAGVTQSPTHLIKTRGQQVTLRCSPKSGHDTVSWYQQALGQGPQFIFQYYEEEERQRGNFPDRFSGHQFPNYSSELNVNALLLGDSALYLCASSFPGQVVNTEAFFGQGTRLTVV.

This clonotype has a count of ten or more. The chain is built from TRBV7-9 and TRBJ2-3, with D uncertain. V lost 3 bases to trimming and J lost 2 bases, with 15 bases between them. The CDR3 runs 16 residues. Germline V gene lookup returns CDR1 SEHNR and CDR2 FQNEAQ (reference sequence). CDR3 amino acids: CASSLYGSAPTDTQYF. The CDR3 DNA reads as TGTGCCAGCAGCTTGTATGGGTCCGCGCCCACAGATACGCAGTATTTT. Full variable domain (outside the CDR3, taken from reference TRBV7-9 and TRBJ2-3): DTGVSQNPRHKITKRGQNVTFRCDPISEHNRLYWYRQTLGQGPEFLTYFQNEAQLEKSRLLSDRFSAERPKGSFSTLEIQRTEQGDSAMYLCASSLYGSAPTDTQYFGPGTRLTVL.

The chain employs TRBV12-3 or TRBV12-4 and TRBJ1-1, with TRBD1 as a possible D gene (6 bases). CDR3 length: 14 residues. V was shortened by 5 bases and J by 7 bases, with 17 bases between the two germline ends. The CDR3 spells CASSRGLGSSEAFF. The CDR3 nucleotides read TGTGCCAGCAGTAGGGGGTTAGGATCTAGTGAAGCTTTCTTT.

This clonotype was detected only a few times. The chain couples TRBV10-3 to TRBJ2-1, with 8 bases aligning to TRBD2. Germline loops: CDR1 ENHRY, CDR2 SYGVKD. V dropped 6 bases and J dropped 1; count of bases not matched to a gene: 2. The CDR3 is 14 amino acids. The CDR3 nucleotides read TGTGCCATCAGGCGGGGGGAATCCTACAATGAGCAGTTCTTC. Residues: CAIRRGESYNEQFF.

This clonotype was seen repeatedly, ten times or more. V gene TRBV4-1 combines with J gene TRBJ2-3; D possibly corresponds to TRBD2 (5 bases). There are 16 residues in the CDR3. The germline gives CDR1 MGHRA, CDR2 YSYEKL. Trimming cost V 3 bases and J 2 bases, with 15 bases left between them. The CDR3, as DNA: TGCGCCAGCAGCCATCCGCCCGGGGATCCCACAGATACGCAGTATTTT. It codes for CASSHPPGDPTDTQYF.

The table lists this clonotype with many counts. The V gene is TRBV5-1, the J gene TRBJ2-3; 7 bases fit TRBD2. The CDR3 spans 14 residues. Germline lookup yields CDR1 SGHRS and CDR2 YFSETQ. Losses at the gene ends were 3 bases for V and 6 bases for J; bases not matched to a gene: 7. CDR3 in DNA: TGCGCCAGCAGCTCCCAGGGAGGGGAGGATACGCAGTATTTT. This sequence encodes CASSSQGGEDTQYF.

In its sample, this clonotype was seen many times. V is TRBV28 and J is TRBJ1-1; no clear D. Trimming took off 5 bases at V and 2 bases at J, with 12 bases between the two ends. Germline loops: CDR1 MDHEN, CDR2 SYDVKM. This CDR3 region has 14 residues. The CDR3 DNA follows: TGTGCCAGCAGTCCAGGAGGATACAACACTGAAGCTTTCTTT. Translation: CASSPGGYNTEAFF.

The rearrangement uses TRBV14 and TRBJ2-1; weak D call: TRBD2 (6 bases). The germline V gene encodes CDR1 SGHDN and CDR2 FVKESK. CDR3 length: 14 amino acids. V was shortened by 1 base and J by 9 bases, with 13 bases between the two germline ends. This CDR3 is CASSQGRGGGEQFF. CDR3 nucleotide sequence: TGTGCCAGCAGCCAAGGGAGGGGTGGGGGTGAGCAGTTCTTC.

In its sample, this clonotype was seen many times. This chain joins TRBV20-1 and TRBJ2-5; tentatively, D is TRBD1 (5 bases). The CDR3 is made up of 14 amino acids. The germline V and J ends were trimmed by 0 bases and 5 bases, with 13 bases remaining between them. Germline V gene lookup returns CDR1 DFQATT and CDR2 SNEGSKA (reference sequence). The CDR3 DNA reads TGCAGTGCTAGAGATAGAAGGGGATATGAGACCCAGTACTTC. This codes for CSARDRRGYETQYF.

This clonotype was counted ten times or more. This chain connects TRBV5-1 to TRBJ1-2; D ambiguous. The V gene lost 0 bases and the J gene lost 4 bases, with 10 bases spanning the gap. CDR1 is SGHRS, CDR2 YFSETQ, per germline. This CDR3 has 14 residues. The CDR3 is CASSLGRVTYGYTF. DNA for the CDR3: TGCGCCAGCAGCTTGGGTAGGGTGACCTATGGCTACACCTTC.

This clonotype has a count of ten or more. This rearrangement joins TRBV5-1 to TRBJ1-1; no clear D gene. Per germline, CDR1 SGHRS and CDR2 YFSETQ. The ends were cut back, 2 bases at V and 0 bases at J, with 8 bases in the middle. The CDR3 spans 14 residues. Here the CDR3 DNA reads TGCGCCAGCAGCTTCCACACCCTGAACACTGAAGCTTTCTTT. This encodes CASSFHTLNTEAFF.

The J gene is TRBJ2-5, the V gene TRBV5-5; 10 bases are shared with TRBD2. The CDR3 has 16 residues. Germline CDR1 and CDR2: SGHKS and YYEKEE (reference sequence). V lost 1 base, J lost 5 bases, and 8 bases stayed unmatched. The DNA for the CDR3 is TGTGCCAGCAGCTTGATGTCTAGCGGGAGCTGGGAGACCCAGTACTTC. It codes for CASSLMSSGSWETQYF.

This clonotype was observed many times. V usage is TRBV4-3 and J usage is TRBJ2-5; TRBD2 matches at 11 bases. CDR3 length equals 18 residues. Germline-derived CDR1 and CDR2 are LGHNA and YSLEER. V dropped 1 base and J dropped 1; count of bases not matched to a gene: 8. This chain's CDR3 is CASSQVGTSGSPQETQYF. The CDR3 bases are TGCGCCAGCAGCCAAGTTGGAACTAGCGGGAGCCCCCAAGAGACCCAGTACTTC.

The chain recombines TRBV5-4 with TRBJ2-2; 7 bases are shared with TRBD2. Unmatched junction bases numbered 18, after V lost 9 bases and J lost 4 bases. Per the germline V gene, CDR1 is SGHNT and CDR2 is YYREEE (reference sequence). The CDR3 spans 17 residues. CDR3 DNA: TGTGCCACCATGCTGGGAGGGCGCGCTGGATCCACCGGGGAGCTGTTTTTT. Protein sequence: CATMLGGRAGSTGELFF.

In this sample, this clonotype turned up many times. The V gene is TRBV5-5, the J gene TRBJ2-1; D not resolved. The germline V gene has CDR1 SGHKS and CDR2 YYEKEE (reference sequence). Trimming removed 3 bases from V and 4 bases from J, with 8 bases in between. The CDR3 loop spans 13 amino acids. CDR3 region: CASSSDLYNEQFF. The CDR3 nucleotides read TGTGCCAGCAGCTCGGACCTTTACAATGAGCAGTTCTTC.

At least ten counts were recorded for this clonotype. This chain uses TRBV7-9 with TRBJ1-1; the D is unclear. Trimming took off 0 bases at V and 3 bases at J, with 5 bases between the two ends. This CDR3 is 13 amino acids long. From germline, CDR1 is SEHNR and CDR2 FQNEAQ (reference sequence). CDR3: CASSLASDTEAFF. The DNA for the CDR3 is TGTGCCAGCAGCTTAGCTTCGGACACTGAAGCTTTCTTT. Combining the CDR3 with reference TRBV7-9 and TRBJ1-1 gives the whole variable domain DTGVSQNPRHKITKRGQNVTFRCDPISEHNRLYWYRQTLGQGPEFLTYFQNEAQLEKSRLLSDRFSAERPKGSFSTLEIQRTEQGDSAMYLCASSLASDTEAFFGQGTRLTVV.

The V gene is TRBV7-8, the J gene TRBJ2-7; D is possibly TRBD1 (6 bases). Deletions cut 2 bases from V and 7 bases from J, with 15 bases between. The germline V gene encodes CDR1 SGHVS and CDR2 FQNEAQ. The length of the CDR3 is 14 residues. The CDR3 sequence: CASSLIYRVGEQYF. The CDR3, as DNA: TGTGCCAGCAGCTTAATCTACAGGGTGGGAGAGCAGTACTTC.

This clonotype was seen repeatedly, ten times or more. At one end the junction does not follow the germline gene, possibly because of a read error. The V and J genes are TRBV29-1 and TRBJ1-1, with a tentative D call TRBD1 (5 bases). CDR1 SQVTM and CDR2 ANQGSEA come from the germline V gene. This CDR3 comprises 11 residues. The CDR3 DNA reads TGCAGCGTTGACCGGGGCGCTGAGGCTTTCTTT. It encodes CSVDRGAEAFF. The complete variable domain, with remaining parts taken from reference TRBV29-1 and TRBJ1-1, reads SAVISQKPSRDICQRGTSLTIQCQVDSQVTMMFWYRQQPGQSLTLIATANQGSEATYESGFVIDKFPISRPNLTFSTLTVSNMSPEDSSIYLCSVDRGAEAFFGQGTRLTVV.

This clonotype was seen repeatedly, ten times or more. The chain joins TRBV10-3 to TRBJ2-5; 7 bases agree with TRBD2. Germline CDR1 and CDR2: ENHRY and SYGVKD. The CDR3 consists of 14 residues. Losses at the gene ends were 3 bases for V and 2 bases for J; bases not matched to a gene: 3. CDR3 sequence (DNA): TGTGCCATCAGTGACAGCGGGGCGCAAGAGACCCAGTACTTC. Protein sequence: CAISDSGAQETQYF.